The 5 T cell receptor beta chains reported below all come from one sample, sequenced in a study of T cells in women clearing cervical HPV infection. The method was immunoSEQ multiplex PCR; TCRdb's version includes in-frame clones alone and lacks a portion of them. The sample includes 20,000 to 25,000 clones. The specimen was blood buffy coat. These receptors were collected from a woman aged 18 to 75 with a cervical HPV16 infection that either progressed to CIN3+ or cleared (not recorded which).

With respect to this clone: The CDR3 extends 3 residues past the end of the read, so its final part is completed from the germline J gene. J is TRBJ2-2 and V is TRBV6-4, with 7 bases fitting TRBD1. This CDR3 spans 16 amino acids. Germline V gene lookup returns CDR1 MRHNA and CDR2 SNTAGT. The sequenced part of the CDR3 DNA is TGTGCCAGCAGTGACTCGACAGGGTCTGGGGCCAACGTG. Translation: CASSDSTGSGANV. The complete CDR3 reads CASSDSTGSGANVLFF.

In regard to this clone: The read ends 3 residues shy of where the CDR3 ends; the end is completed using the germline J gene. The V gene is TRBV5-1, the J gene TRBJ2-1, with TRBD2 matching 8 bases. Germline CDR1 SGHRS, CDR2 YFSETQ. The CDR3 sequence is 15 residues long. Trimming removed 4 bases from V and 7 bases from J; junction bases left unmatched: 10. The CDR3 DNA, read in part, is TGCGCCAGCAGCAGGGGACTAGTGTCTAATAATGAG. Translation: CASSRGLVSNNE. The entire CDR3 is CASSRGLVSNNEQFF. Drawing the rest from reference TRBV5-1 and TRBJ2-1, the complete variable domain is KAGVTQTPRYLIKTRGQQVTLSCSPISGHRSVSWYQQTPGQGLQFLFEYFSETQRNKGNFPGRFSGRQFSNSRSEMNVSTLELGDSALYLCASSRGLVSNNEQFFGPGTRLTVL.

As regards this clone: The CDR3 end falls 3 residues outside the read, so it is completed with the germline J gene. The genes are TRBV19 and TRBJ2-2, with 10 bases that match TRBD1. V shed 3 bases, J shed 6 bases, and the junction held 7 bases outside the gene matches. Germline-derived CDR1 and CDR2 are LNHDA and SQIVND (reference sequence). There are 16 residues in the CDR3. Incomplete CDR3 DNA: TGTGCCAGTAGTATTCCGACAGGGGGCGCCTCCGGGGAG. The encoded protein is CASSIPTGGASGE. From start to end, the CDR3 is CASSIPTGGASGELFF.

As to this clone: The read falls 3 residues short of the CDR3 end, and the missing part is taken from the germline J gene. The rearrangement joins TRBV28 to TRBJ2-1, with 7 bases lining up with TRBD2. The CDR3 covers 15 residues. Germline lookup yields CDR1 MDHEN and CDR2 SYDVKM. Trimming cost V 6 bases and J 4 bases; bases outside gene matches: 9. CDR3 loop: CASSELATPYNEQFF. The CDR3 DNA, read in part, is TGTGCCAGCAGCGAACTAGCGACCCCATACAATGAG.

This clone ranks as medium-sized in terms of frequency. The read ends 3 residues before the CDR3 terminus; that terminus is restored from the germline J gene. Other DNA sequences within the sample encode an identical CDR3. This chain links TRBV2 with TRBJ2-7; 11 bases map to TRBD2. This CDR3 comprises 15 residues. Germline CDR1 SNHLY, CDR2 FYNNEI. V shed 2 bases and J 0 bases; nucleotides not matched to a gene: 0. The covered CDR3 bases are TGTGCCAGCAGTGAAACTAGCGGGAGCTCCTACGAG. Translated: CASSETSGSSYE. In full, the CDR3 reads CASSETSGSSYEQYF.